Presented here are 15 T cell receptor beta chains from one specimen sequenced in a study of T-cell reconstitution after alpha-beta-depleted transplantation in children. Library preparation (for TCRbeta) was performed with unique molecular identifiers. TCRdb re-analysed the PCR reads in MiXCR, keeping a single row per CDR3 protein. Seen here are a few hundred thousand distinct CDR3 sequences, around 10% observed once, and the top ten hold less than 9%. Specimen: PBMCs, collected before TCRalphabeta/CD19-depleted stem cell transplant. These receptors came from a boy in the first two years of life with acute myeloid leukemia, due to receive a stem cell transplant.

This clonotype was detected a few times. The V and J genes are TRBV27 and TRBJ2-5; 8 bases match TRBD1. The CDR3 is made up of 12 amino acids. Germline CDR1 is MNHEY and CDR2 is SMNVEV (reference sequence). The CDR3 nucleotides read TGTGTGTCGACAGGGGAAGCGGGGACCCAGTACTTC. It specifies CVSTGEAGTQYF.

The chain combines TRBV4-1 with TRBJ1-2, with 9 bases lining up with TRBD1. The CDR3 totals 17 residues. Trimming removed 1 base from V and 8 bases from J; junction bases left unmatched: 14. In germline, CDR1 is MGHRA, CDR2 YSYEKL. CDR3 amino acids: CASSQVTGQGPTGGYTF. The CDR3 coding sequence is TGCGCCAGCAGCCAAGTTACCGGACAGGGGCCCACCGGGGGCTACACCTTC.

This clonotype has a count of ten or more. The J gene is TRBJ2-7, the V gene TRBV20-1; 11 nucleotides agree with TRBD2. The germline gives CDR1 DFQATT, CDR2 SNEGSKA (reference sequence). The CDR3 spans 18 residues. V dropped 0 bases and J dropped 2; count of bases not matched to a gene: 12. The CDR3 here is CSARDPLRLAGHPYEQYF. CDR3 nucleotides: TGCAGTGCTAGAGACCCCCTGAGACTAGCGGGGCACCCCTACGAGCAGTACTTC.

This clonotype was found many times. The chain has TRBV4-3 and TRBJ2-1, with TRBD2 as a possible D gene (7 bases). Germline V gene lookup returns CDR1 LGHNA and CDR2 YSLEER. This CDR3 has 15 residues. Trimming removed 0 bases from V and 4 bases from J, with 10 bases in between. The CDR3 here is CASSQEGGGYNEQFF. CDR3 in DNA: TGCGCCAGCAGCCAAGAAGGGGGGGGGTACAATGAGCAGTTCTTC.

This clonotype was counted many times. This rearrangement joins TRBV7-3 to TRBJ2-1; no definite D call. This CDR3 is built from 14 residues. The germline V gene has CDR1 SGHTA and CDR2 FQGTGA. Trimming took off 2 bases at V and 4 bases at J, with 9 bases between the two ends. The CDR3 loop is CASSLEGLYNEQFF. The CDR3 DNA follows: TGTGCCAGCAGCTTAGAAGGTTTGTACAATGAGCAGTTCTTC.

This clonotype appeared many times. The J gene is TRBJ2-5, the V gene TRBV29-1, with 8 bases that match TRBD2. This CDR3 has 16 residues. CDR1 SQVTM and CDR2 ANQGSEA come from the germline V gene. V trimming: 2 bases; J trimming: 9 bases; junction bases outside the gene matches: 17. CDR3 coding DNA: TGCAGCGTTGAAATTTTCGTCTTGGGACTAGAAAGGGCCCAGTACTTC. It codes for CSVEIFVLGLERAQYF. Based on the CDR3 plus reference TRBV29-1 and TRBJ2-5, the full variable domain is SAVISQKPSRDICQRGTSLTIQCQVDSQVTMMFWYRQQPGQSLTLIATANQGSEATYESGFVIDKFPISRPNLTFSTLTVSNMSPEDSSIYLCSVEIFVLGLERAQYFGPGTRLLVL.

The genes are TRBV2 and TRBJ2-1; a weak D match, TRBD2 (6 bases). Germline V gene data show CDR1 as SNHLY and CDR2 as FYNNEI. With 10 bases removed from V and 6 bases from J, the gap between germline ends came to 13 bases. The CDR3 contains 12 residues. CDR3 loop: CAIWWGGNEQFF. The DNA of the CDR3 is TGTGCCATCTGGTGGGGAGGCAATGAGCAGTTCTTC.

In its sample, this clonotype was seen many times. The rearrangement joins TRBV4-1 to TRBJ2-3; TRBD2 is a possible D gene (6 bases). Germline V CDR1 and CDR2: MGHRA, YSYEKL. V was trimmed by 0 bases and J by 6 bases, leaving 13 bases between them. The CDR3 has 15 residues. Here the CDR3 reads CASSQEPWTTDTQYF. The CDR3 coding sequence is TGCGCCAGCAGCCAAGAGCCTTGGACTACCGATACGCAGTATTTT.

V usage is TRBV10-3 and J usage is TRBJ1-2, with D perhaps TRBD1 (5 bases). The germline V gene has CDR1 ENHRY and CDR2 SYGVKD. This CDR3 has 14 amino acids. V was shortened by 8 bases and J by 8 bases, with 21 bases between the two germline ends. In DNA form, the CDR3 reads TGTGCCATCGGCCCCGGGACCTTCTGCTCGGGCTACACCTTC. It yields the protein CAIGPGTFCSGYTF.

As concerns this clonotype: Relative to the germline gene, one junction end is altered; a read error may explain this. The V and J genes are TRBV7-9 and TRBJ2-3; D is uncertain. The CDR3 contains 16 residues. Per germline, CDR1 SEHNR and CDR2 FQNEAQ (reference sequence). The CDR3 bases are TGTGCCATCAGCCTGGGCTTAGCAAGCAGCCCAGATACGCAGTATTTT. It is translated as CAISLGLASSPDTQYF. Using reference TRBV7-9 and TRBJ2-3 for the parts outside the CDR3, the full variable domain is DTGVSQNPRHKITKRGQNVTFRCDPISEHNRLYWYRQTLGQGPEFLTYFQNEAQLEKSRLLSDRFSAERPKGSFSTLEIQRTEQGDSAMYLCAISLGLASSPDTQYFGPGTRLTVL.

This clonotype was counted between two and nine times. J is TRBJ2-5 and V is TRBV7-2, with TRBD1 matching over 10 bases. V lost 5 bases and J lost 0; bases outside the gene matches: 9. CDR1 is SGHTA, CDR2 FQGNSA, per germline. This CDR3 is 17 amino acids long. The CDR3: CASSRGTGAMYQETQYF. For the CDR3, the DNA is TGTGCCAGCAGCCGGGGGACAGGGGCTATGTACCAAGAGACCCAGTACTTC.

This clonotype was counted many times. The chain recombines TRBV28 with TRBJ2-7; D uncertain. V was clipped by 4 bases and J by 2 bases, with 15 bases between them. There are 15 residues in the CDR3. The germline CDR1 and CDR2 sequences are MDHEN and SYDVKM. CDR3 DNA: TGTGCCAGCAGTTACTCTTTACAGATTACCTACGAGCAGTACTTC. Translation gives CASSYSLQITYEQYF.

This clonotype has a count of ten or more. The chain has TRBV12-3 or TRBV12-4 and TRBJ2-7; TRBD2 matches at 9 bases. V shed 10 bases and J 1 base; nucleotides not matched to a gene: 5. This CDR3 spans 13 amino acids. DNA for the CDR3: TGTGCCACTAAGCGGGGGGCTTCCTACGAGCAGTACTTC. Its translation is CATKRGASYEQYF.

At least ten counts were recorded for this clonotype. This chain connects TRBV3-1 to TRBJ2-3; TRBD2 matches 12 bases. The V and J ends lost 4 bases and 4 bases, in that order; junction bases with no gene match: 9. CDR1 LGHDT and CDR2 YNNKEL come from the germline V gene (reference sequence). There are 17 residues in the CDR3. This chain's CDR3 is CASSRRTSGAVSDTQYF. The CDR3 DNA reads TGTGCCAGCAGCCGACGGACTAGCGGGGCAGTATCAGATACGCAGTATTTT.

The rearrangement links TRBV6-1 to TRBJ2-2; no definite D call. The CDR3 loop spans 14 amino acids. Germline V lookup: CDR1 MNHNS, CDR2 SASEGT. V lost 7 bases and J lost 4, with 13 bases in between. The CDR3 DNA follows: TGTGCCAGCAAAAGAGACTCGATCACCGGGGAGCTGTTTTTT. Protein: CASKRDSITGELFF.